The rows below give T cell receptor beta chains drawn from one sample of a study of response to subunit inactivated influenza vaccine. TCRdb called the RT-PCR reads again in MiXCR, with one record for every CDR3 protein. Altogether 450,000 to 600,000 distinct CDR3 sequences are present, approximately 7.6% being singletons, with the ten largest covering around 13%. The sample was PBMCs from blood, taken roughly 24 months after vaccination. These receptors all come from a man aged 50-75 years who received an inactivated influenza vaccine. The CDR3 runs from the conserved cysteine through the conserved F or W. D genes are given only for firm matches. Clone size, where shown, is once, few, many, or a class for clones that have expanded.

j_call: TRBJ1-5; v_call: TRBV9; d_call: TRBD1; clone_size: .; cdr3_length: 14; cdr3_nt: TGTGCCAGCAGCGTCGGACAGGTTGGTCAGCCCCAGCATTTT; cdr3_aa: CASSVGQVGQPQHF
j_call: TRBJ2-3; v_call: TRBV30; d_call: TRBD1; clone_size: .; cdr3_length: 16; cdr3_nt: TGTGCCTGGAGTGATTCGCCAGGGGGCCACACAGATACGCAGTATTTT; cdr3_aa: CAWSDSPGGHTDTQYF
j_call: TRBJ2-1; v_call: TRBV20-1; d_call: TRBD2; clone_size: .; cdr3_length: 16; cdr3_nt: TGCAGTGCTAGACACCCTCTTGGCGGGAGCTTAGATGAGCAGTTCTTC; cdr3_aa: CSARHPLGGSLDEQFF
j_call: TRBJ1-2; v_call: TRBV28; d_call: TRBD1; clone_size: .; cdr3_length: 14; cdr3_nt: TGTGCCAGCAGACCTAGGGACAGTGGCTATGGCTACACCTTC; cdr3_aa: CASRPRDSGYGYTF
j_call: TRBJ1-1; v_call: TRBV12-3/TRBV12-4; d_call: TRBD1; clone_size: many; cdr3_length: 13; cdr3_nt: TGTGCCAGCAGTCAAAACAGGGGGAGACAAGCTTTCTTT; cdr3_aa: CASSQNRGRQAFF
j_call: TRBJ2-1; v_call: TRBV5-1; d_call: .; clone_size: many; cdr3_length: 14; cdr3_nt: TGCGCCAGCAGCTTGGGCCAGTCTTACAATGAGCAGTTCTTC; cdr3_aa: CASSLGQSYNEQFF
j_call: TRBJ2-7; v_call: TRBV29-1; d_call: .; clone_size: few; cdr3_length: 11; cdr3_nt: TGCAGCGTTGAATTTAGGTACGAGCAGTACTTC; cdr3_aa: CSVEFRYEQYF
j_call: TRBJ2-3; v_call: TRBV18; d_call: .; clone_size: many; cdr3_length: 16; cdr3_nt: TGTGCCAGCTCACCCCGAGAGACAATTTCGACAGATACGCAGTATTTT; cdr3_aa: CASSPRETISTDTQYF
j_call: TRBJ2-7; v_call: TRBV7-2; d_call: .; clone_size: many; cdr3_length: 14; cdr3_nt: TGTGCCAGCAGCGATCCGTCCAGGGCTTACGAGCAGTACTTC; cdr3_aa: CASSDPSRAYEQYF
j_call: TRBJ2-5; v_call: TRBV20-1; d_call: TRBD2; clone_size: few; cdr3_length: 18; cdr3_nt: TGCAGTGCTAGAGATCGAACTAGCGGGGGGTACCTGGTAGGGGCCCAGTACTTC; cdr3_aa: CSARDRTSGGYLVGAQYF
j_call: TRBJ1-2; v_call: TRBV28; d_call: .; clone_size: many; cdr3_length: 10; cdr3_nt: TGTGCCAGCAGTTCAATGCACTATACCTTC; cdr3_aa: CASSSMHYTF
j_call: TRBJ2-1; v_call: TRBV2; d_call: .; clone_size: .; cdr3_length: 15; cdr3_nt: TGTGCCAGCAGTGATGGGGGGGGGCCCTACAATGAGCAGTTCTTC; cdr3_aa: CASSDGGGPYNEQFF
j_call: TRBJ2-3; v_call: TRBV5-1; d_call: TRBD2; clone_size: many; cdr3_length: 17; cdr3_nt: TGCGCCAGCAGCCTATCCTTGACTAGCGGGGGCACAGATACGCAGTATTTT; cdr3_aa: CASSLSLTSGGTDTQYF
j_call: TRBJ2-7; v_call: TRBV10-3; d_call: TRBD1; clone_size: .; cdr3_length: 15; cdr3_nt: TGTGCCATCAGTGCCCCGGACAGGGGATACTACGAGCAGTACTTC; cdr3_aa: CAISAPDRGYYEQYF
j_call: TRBJ2-5; v_call: TRBV5-1; d_call: .; clone_size: .; cdr3_length: 15; cdr3_nt: TGCGCCAGCAGCTTTCGACTGGCGGGCCAAGAGACCCAGTACTTC; cdr3_aa: CASSFRLAGQETQYF
j_call: TRBJ2-5; v_call: TRBV5-1; d_call: TRBD1; clone_size: few; cdr3_length: 15; cdr3_nt: TGCGCCAGCAGCTTGGGAGGCAGGGGGTCGGAGACCCAGTACTTC; cdr3_aa: CASSLGGRGSETQYF
j_call: TRBJ2-7; v_call: TRBV28; d_call: TRBD1; clone_size: .; cdr3_length: 15; cdr3_nt: TGTGCCAGCTCTTCTATCTTGAGACAGGGATGCGAGCAGTACTTC; cdr3_aa: CASSSILRQGCEQYF